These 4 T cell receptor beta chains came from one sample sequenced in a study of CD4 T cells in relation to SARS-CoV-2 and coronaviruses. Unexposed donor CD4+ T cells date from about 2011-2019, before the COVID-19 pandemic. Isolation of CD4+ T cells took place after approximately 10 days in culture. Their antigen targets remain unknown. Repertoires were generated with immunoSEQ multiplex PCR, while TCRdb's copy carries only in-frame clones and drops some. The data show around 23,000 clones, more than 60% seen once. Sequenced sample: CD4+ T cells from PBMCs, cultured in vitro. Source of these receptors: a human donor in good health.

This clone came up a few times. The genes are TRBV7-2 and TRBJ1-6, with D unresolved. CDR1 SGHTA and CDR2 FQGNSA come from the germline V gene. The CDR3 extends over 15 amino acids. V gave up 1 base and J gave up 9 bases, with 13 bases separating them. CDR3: CASSLGGGIGSPLHF. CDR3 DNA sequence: TGTGCCAGCAGCTTAGGAGGCGGGATCGGTTCACCCCTCCACTTT.

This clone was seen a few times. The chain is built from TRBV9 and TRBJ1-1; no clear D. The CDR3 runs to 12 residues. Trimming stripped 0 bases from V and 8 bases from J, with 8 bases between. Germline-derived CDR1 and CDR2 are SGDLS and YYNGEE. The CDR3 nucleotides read TGTGCCAGCAGCGTAGTCGGACTCGAAGCTTTCTTT. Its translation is CASSVVGLEAFF. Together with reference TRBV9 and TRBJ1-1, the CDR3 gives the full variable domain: DSGVTQTPKHLITATGQRVTLRCSPRSGDLSVYWYQQSLDQGLQFLIQYYNGEERAKGNILERFSAQQFPDLHSELNLSSLELGDSALYFCASSVVGLEAFFGQGTRLTVV.

CDR3 loop: CAWNRLNTEAFF. The CDR3 region has the DNA TGTGCCTGGAATCGCCTGAACACTGAAGCTTTCTTT. The chain combines TRBV30 with TRBJ1-1; D is undetermined. Germline CDR1 is GTSNPN and CDR2 is SVGIG (reference sequence). CDR3 size: 12 residues. V lost 4 bases and J 0 bases, leaving 6 bases between the germline ends.

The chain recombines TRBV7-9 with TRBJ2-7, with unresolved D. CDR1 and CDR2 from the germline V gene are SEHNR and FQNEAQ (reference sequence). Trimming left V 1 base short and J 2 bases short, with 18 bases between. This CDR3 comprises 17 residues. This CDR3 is CASSLGRPGEVAYEQYF. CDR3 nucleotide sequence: TGTGCCAGCAGCTTAGGACGGCCTGGTGAAGTGGCCTACGAGCAGTACTTC.